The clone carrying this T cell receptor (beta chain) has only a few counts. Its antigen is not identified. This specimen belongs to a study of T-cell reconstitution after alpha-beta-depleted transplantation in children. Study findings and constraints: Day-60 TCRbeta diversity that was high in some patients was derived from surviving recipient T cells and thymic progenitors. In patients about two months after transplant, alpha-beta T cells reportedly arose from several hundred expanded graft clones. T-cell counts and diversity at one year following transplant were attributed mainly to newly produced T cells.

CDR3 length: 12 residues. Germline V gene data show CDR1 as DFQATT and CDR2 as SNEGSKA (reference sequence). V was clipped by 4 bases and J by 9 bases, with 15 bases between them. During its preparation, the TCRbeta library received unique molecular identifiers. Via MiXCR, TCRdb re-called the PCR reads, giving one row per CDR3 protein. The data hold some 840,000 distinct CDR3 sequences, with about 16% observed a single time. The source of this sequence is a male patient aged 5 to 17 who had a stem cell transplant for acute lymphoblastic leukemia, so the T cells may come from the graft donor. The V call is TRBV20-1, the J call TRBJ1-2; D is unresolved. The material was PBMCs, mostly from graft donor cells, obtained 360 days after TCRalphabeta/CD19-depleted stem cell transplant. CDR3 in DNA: TGCAGTGCTAAGACTCCCTTTGGGAGCTACACCTTC. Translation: CSAKTPFGSYTF.